The rows below give T cell receptor beta chains drawn from one sample of a study of control samples from healthy donors and cancer patients. Sequencing was performed with immunoSEQ multiplex PCR; in TCRdb, only in-frame clones are kept and a portion is missing. The profile shows under 150,000 clones, 85% to 90% of them singletons. The sequencing input was blood. The receptors here all came from a woman in her 70s in good health. The CDR3 runs from the conserved cysteine through the conserved F or W. Each record gives: D gene, J gene, V gene, clone size, CDR3 DNA, CDR3 protein. A D gene is named only where the DNA matches it firmly. Not every row has a clone size; where given, it reads once, few, many or a size class.

. TRBJ2-3 TRBV10-2 . TGCGCCAGCAGGGAAGAGGGGACAGATACGCAGTATTTT CASREEGTDTQYF
. TRBJ1-3 TRBV9 once TGTGCCAGCAGCGTAGGGCCAGCCAACTCTGGAAACACCATATATTTT CASSVGPANSGNTIYF
TRBD1 TRBJ2-7 TRBV4-1 . TGCGCCAGCAGCCCCCCGGACAGGGTGCGCGAGCAGTACTTC CASSPPDRVREQYF
. TRBJ1-2 TRBV7-8 . TGTGCCAGCAGCCCCCTGGGGAACTATGGCTACACCTTC CASSPLGNYGYTF
. TRBJ1-6 TRBV6-1 . TGTGCCAGCAGTGACCTAGGGAAAGCACCCCTCCACTTT CASSDLGKAPLHF
. TRBJ1-5 TRBV6-5 . TGTGCCAGCAGGATCGATAGCAATCAGCCCCAGCATTTT CASRIDSNQPQHF
. TRBJ1-2 TRBV12-3/TRBV12-4 . TGTGCCAGCAGTTTGAGAGGTGGCTACACCTTC CASSLRGGYTF
TRBD1 TRBJ2-1 TRBV5-6 . TGTGCCAGCAGCTTGGGGCAGGGGGCCTGGGATGAGCAGTTCTTC CASSLGQGAWDEQFF
. TRBJ1-6 TRBV18 . TGTGCCAGCTCCGAGGCGGAGAATTCACCCCTCCACTTT CASSEAENSPLHF
TRBD1 TRBJ1-2 TRBV19 . TGTGCCAGCAGGGGGCGCGAGGACGCAGACACCTTC CASRGREDADTF
. TRBJ2-3 TRBV6-6 . TGTGCCAGCAGTTACAAAGCGGATACGCAGTATTTT CASSYKADTQYF
. TRBJ1-1 TRBV5-1 . TGCGCCAGCAGCGCGGGACATACGAACACTGAAGCTTTCTTT CASSAGHTNTEAFF
. TRBJ1-2 TRBV18 . TGTGCCAGCTCACCACGACAATTTTCCGATGGCTACACCTTC CASSPRQFSDGYTF
. TRBJ1-2 TRBV4-1 . TGCGCCAGCAGCCCTAGGTCGACAGACAACTATGGCTACACCTTC CASSPRSTDNYGYTF
. TRBJ2-1 TRBV11-2 . TGTGCCAGCAACGGGCTTCACAATGAGCAGTTCTTC CASNGLHNEQFF
. TRBJ2-5 TRBV10-1 . TGCGCCAGCAGTGACCTCTCATCGGAGACCCAGTACTTC CASSDLSSETQYF
. TRBJ1-1 TRBV4-2 . TGTGCCAGCAGCCAGAGTTTGAAGGTCGGAGAAGCTTTCTTT CASSQSLKVGEAFF
. TRBJ1-6 TRBV6-5 . TGTGCCAGCAGCCGGGAGGGGAATTCACCCCTCCACTTT CASSREGNSPLHF
. TRBJ1-4 TRBV5-1 . TGCGCCAGCAGCTGGACGGGAGAAGAAAAACTGTTTTTT CASSWTGEEKLFF
. TRBJ1-4 TRBV20-1 . TGCAGTGCTAGTCCTACAAGTCAGGGAACTAATGAAAAACTGTTTTTT CSASPTSQGTNEKLFF
. TRBJ2-1 TRBV9 . TGTGCCAGCAGCGTAGAAGGTAATCTCCACAATGAGCAGTTCTTC CASSVEGNLHNEQFF
TRBD1 TRBJ2-7 TRBV3-1/TRBV3-2 . TGTGCCAGCAGCCAGGGACAGGGAGTATCCTACGAGCAGTACTTC CASSQGQGVSYEQYF
. TRBJ1-4 TRBV19 . TGTGCCAGTAGTATTTCAGGACGTCCAACTAATGAAAAACTGTTTTTT CASSISGRPTNEKLFF
TRBD1 TRBJ2-5 TRBV7-9 . TGTGCCAGCAGCTCCCGCTCGGACAGGGTGGGCCAAGAGACCCAGTACTTC CASSSRSDRVGQETQYF
TRBD2 TRBJ2-5 TRBV7-9 many TGTGCCAGCAGCTTGGGTAGCGGGGGCCAAGAGACCCAGTACTTC CASSLGSGGQETQYF
TRBD1 TRBJ2-3 TRBV27 . TGTGCCAGCAGTCTCGGGACAGGGGTTCCCACAGATACGCAGTATTTT CASSLGTGVPTDTQYF
. TRBJ1-5 TRBV19 . TGTGCCAGTAGTGGGGGGAGTTATAGCAATCAGCCCCAGCATTTT CASSGGSYSNQPQHF
TRBD1 TRBJ2-2 TRBV14 . TGTGCCAGCAGCCCCTGGACAGGGGGCGACACCGGGGAGCTGTTTTTT CASSPWTGGDTGELFF
. TRBJ2-2 TRBV7-3 . TGTGCCAGCAGCATGGGGACGGGGAACACCGGGGAGCTGTTTTTT CASSMGTGNTGELFF
. TRBJ1-4 TRBV24-1 . TGTGCCACTGACAACCGCAGGGTCCTGGGGGAAAAACTGTTTTTT CATDNRRVLGEKLFF
TRBD2 TRBJ2-1 TRBV7-6 . TGTGCCAGCAGCCCTGAGCCCGGGCTAGCGGGTTACAATGAGCAGTTCTTC CASSPEPGLAGYNEQFF
. TRBJ1-3 TRBV4-2 . TGTGCCAGCAGCCCCGAGGGAAACACCATATATTTT CASSPEGNTIYF
. TRBJ2-7 TRBV7-8 once TGTGCCAGCAGCCCCCAAGAAGCGTACGAGCAGTACTTC CASSPQEAYEQYF
. TRBJ1-2 TRBV27 once TGTGCCAGCAGTTTACGAGAGGGCTCTAACTATGGCTACACCTTC CASSLREGSNYGYTF
TRBD1 TRBJ1-4 TRBV7-3 few TGTGCCAGCAGCTCGGGGACAGGGTCGGGTGAAAAACTGTTTTTT CASSSGTGSGEKLFF
TRBD2 TRBJ2-5 TRBV9 . TGTGCCAGCTCGGGTAGCGGGGGGGCGGAAGAGACCCAGTACTTC CASSGSGGAEETQYF
. TRBJ2-7 TRBV5-4 . TGTGCCAGCAGCCCAAAGGTGCAGGGGAACCACGAGCAGTACTTC CASSPKVQGNHEQYF
. TRBJ1-5 TRBV15 . TGTGCCACCAGCAGAGAGTATGGGCAGGGGACGGCCAGGCATTTT CATSREYGQGTARHF
. TRBJ2-5 TRBV15 . TGTGCCACCAGCGTAAGGGGAGGAGGAGAGACCCAGTACTTC CATSVRGGGETQYF
. TRBJ1-6 TRBV4-1 . TGCGCCAGCAGCAGGGACACCCGCGGAACACCCCTCCACTTT CASSRDTRGTPLHF
TRBD1 TRBJ1-2 TRBV15 . TGTGCCACCAGCCAAGGACAGGGGTTGGGCTATGGCTACACCTTC CATSQGQGLGYGYTF
. TRBJ1-5 TRBV4-1 . TGCGCCAGCAGCCAGGGGAGAGGCAATCAGCCCCAGCATTTT CASSQGRGNQPQHF
. TRBJ1-5 TRBV19 . TGTGCCAGTAATGACAGAATCCCTAGTCAGCCCCAGCATTTT CASNDRIPSQPQHF
TRBD1 TRBJ1-1 TRBV5-1 . TGCGCCAGCAGCTTACAGGGGGCTGAAGCTTTCTTT CASSLQGAEAFF
. TRBJ2-1 TRBV3-1/TRBV3-2 . TGTGCCAGCAGCCAAGCCGTGGGGGTCGGTGGGTTCTTC CASSQAVGVGGFF
TRBD1 TRBJ1-5 TRBV9 once TGTGCCAGCAGCGGCACAGGGGTCAATCAGCCCCAGCATTTT CASSGTGVNQPQHF
. TRBJ2-2 TRBV2 . TGTGCCAGCAGGAGGGGGGGCCCAACAACCGGGGAGCTGTTTTTT CASRRGGPTTGELFF
TRBD1 TRBJ2-4 TRBV4-1 . TGCGCCAGCAGCCTGGGACAGGGGGCCAAAAACATTCAGTACTTC CASSLGQGAKNIQYF
. TRBJ1-5 TRBV2 . TGTGCCAGCAGTGAAAACGGTCTCAGCAATCAGCCCCAGCATTTT CASSENGLSNQPQHF
TRBD2 TRBJ2-5 TRBV3-1/TRBV3-2 . TGTGCCAGCAGCCAGCCGGGGGGAGGAGAGACCCAGTACTTC CASSQPGGGETQYF
. TRBJ2-7 TRBV19 . TGTGCCAGTAGTATAATCTCAGGCGGCTCCTACGAGCAGTACTTC CASSIISGGSYEQYF
. TRBJ2-3 TRBV5-1 . TGCGCCAGCATAGGCCCAAGCACAGATACGCAGTATTTT CASIGPSTDTQYF
. TRBJ2-5 TRBV12-2 . TGTGCAAGTCGCGGCTGGGACAGAAGAACCCTTGTGGCGTCGGAGACCCAGTACTTC CASRGWDRRTLVASETQYF